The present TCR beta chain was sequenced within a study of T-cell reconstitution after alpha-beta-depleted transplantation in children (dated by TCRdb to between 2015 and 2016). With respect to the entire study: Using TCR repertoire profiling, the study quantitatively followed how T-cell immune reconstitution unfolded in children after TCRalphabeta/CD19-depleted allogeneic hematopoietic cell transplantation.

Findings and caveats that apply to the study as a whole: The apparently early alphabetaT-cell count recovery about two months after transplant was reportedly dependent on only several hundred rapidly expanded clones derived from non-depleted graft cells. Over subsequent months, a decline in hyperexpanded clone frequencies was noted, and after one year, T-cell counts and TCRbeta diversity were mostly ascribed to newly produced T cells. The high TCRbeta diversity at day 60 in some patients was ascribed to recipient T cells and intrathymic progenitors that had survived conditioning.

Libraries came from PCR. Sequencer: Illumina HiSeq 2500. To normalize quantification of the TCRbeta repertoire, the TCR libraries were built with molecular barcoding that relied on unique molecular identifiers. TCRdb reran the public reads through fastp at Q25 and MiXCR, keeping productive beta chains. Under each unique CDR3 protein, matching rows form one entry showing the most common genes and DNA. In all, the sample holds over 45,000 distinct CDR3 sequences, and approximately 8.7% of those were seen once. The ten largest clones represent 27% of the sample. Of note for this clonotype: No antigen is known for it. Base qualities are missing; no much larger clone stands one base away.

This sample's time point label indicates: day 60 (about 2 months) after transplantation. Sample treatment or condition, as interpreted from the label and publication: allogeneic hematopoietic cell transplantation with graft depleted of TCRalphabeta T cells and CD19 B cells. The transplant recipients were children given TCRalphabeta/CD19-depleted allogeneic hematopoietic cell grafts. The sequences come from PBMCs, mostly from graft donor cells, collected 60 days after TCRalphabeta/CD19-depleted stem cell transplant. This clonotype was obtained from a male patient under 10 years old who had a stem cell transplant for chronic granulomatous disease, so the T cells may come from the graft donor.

This receptor carries the CDR3 CASMRQSGANVLTF. Here is the DNA: TGTGCCAGCATGCGACAGTCTGGGGCCAACGTCCTGACTTTC. Here the chain combines TRBV18 and TRBJ2-6; perhaps TRBD1 is the D gene, with 5 bases matching. The germline V gene provides CDR1 KGHSH and CDR2 LQKENI. Relative to germline, V is 8 bases shorter and J is 1 base shorter, with 9 bases between their ends. Taken from cysteine to phenylalanine, the CDR3 has 14 residues. The DNA shown is the 42-base CDR3, in frame from base 1. Reference TRBV18 and TRBJ2-6 genes cover what lies past the CDR3, so the full variable domain is NAGVMQNPRHLVRRRGQEARLRCSPMKGHSHVYWYRQLPEEGLKFMVYLQKENIIDESGMPKERFSAEFPKEGPSILRIQQVVRGDSAAYFCASMRQSGANVLTFGAGSRLTVL.